The entry below gives a single T cell receptor beta chain sequence along with its context. This specimen comes from a study of PD-L1 blockade in urothelial cancer. About the research overall: Patients with male sex and bladder-origin urothelial cancer accounted for about 85% of the roughly 29 enrolled. Samples came from 3 weeks, at the second dose, and 6 weeks into treatment.

Profiled with immunoSEQ multiplex PCR; TCRdb holds only in-frame clones, not every one. The sample contains fewer than 80,000 clones, 81% of which appear only once. Time point here: pretreatment peripheral blood. The CDR3 loop spans 13 amino acids. Looked up from germline, CDR1 is MNHNS and CDR2 is SASEGT. The V and J ends lost 3 bases and 8 bases respectively, with 13 bases between them. The sample was PBMCs, taken around atezolizumab (anti-PD-L1) treatment. The chain recombines TRBV6-1 with TRBJ1-2, with D possibly TRBD1 on 6 matching bases. This receptor was taken from a man in his 70s with urothelial cancer. The CDR3 loop is CASSDLQGTGYTF. Here the CDR3 DNA reads TGTGCCAGCAGTGACTTGCAGGGGACAGGCTACACCTTC.